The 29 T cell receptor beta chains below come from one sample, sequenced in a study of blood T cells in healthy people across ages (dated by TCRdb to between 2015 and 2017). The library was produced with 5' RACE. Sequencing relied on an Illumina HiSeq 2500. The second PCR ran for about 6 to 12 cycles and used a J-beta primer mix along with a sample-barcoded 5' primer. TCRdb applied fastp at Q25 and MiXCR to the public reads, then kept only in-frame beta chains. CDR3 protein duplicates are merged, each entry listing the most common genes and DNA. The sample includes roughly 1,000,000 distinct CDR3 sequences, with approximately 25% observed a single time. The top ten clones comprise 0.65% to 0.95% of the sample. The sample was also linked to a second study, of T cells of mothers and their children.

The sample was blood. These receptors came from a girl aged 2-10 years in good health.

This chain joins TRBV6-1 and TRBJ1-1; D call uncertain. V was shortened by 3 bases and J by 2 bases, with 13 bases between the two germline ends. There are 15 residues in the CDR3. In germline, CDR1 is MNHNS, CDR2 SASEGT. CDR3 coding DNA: TGTGCCAGCAGTGATATGAGCTTCGTAAACACTGAAGCTTTCTTT. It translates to CASSDMSFVNTEAFF.

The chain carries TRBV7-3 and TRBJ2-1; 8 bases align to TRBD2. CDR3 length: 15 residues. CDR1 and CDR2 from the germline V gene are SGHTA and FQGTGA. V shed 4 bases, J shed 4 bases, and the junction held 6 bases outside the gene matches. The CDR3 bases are TGTGCCAGCAGCTCCCGACTAGCGCCTTACAATGAGCAGTTCTTC. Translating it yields CASSSRLAPYNEQFF.

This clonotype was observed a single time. The CDR3 reads CASSPPHNQDQFF. The CDR3 DNA reads as TGTGCCAGCAGCCCACCCCACAACCAGGACCAGTTCTTC. The chain employs TRBV7-9 and TRBJ2-1; D gene unclear. CDR1 SEHNR and CDR2 FQNEAQ come from the germline V gene (reference sequence). The CDR3 spans 13 residues. V was shortened by 5 bases and J by 13 bases, with 18 bases between the two germline ends.

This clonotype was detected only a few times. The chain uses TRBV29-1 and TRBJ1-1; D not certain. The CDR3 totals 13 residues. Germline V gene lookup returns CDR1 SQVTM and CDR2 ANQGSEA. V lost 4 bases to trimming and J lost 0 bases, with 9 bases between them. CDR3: CSVAGLLNTEAFF. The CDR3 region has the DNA TGCAGCGTTGCAGGATTGTTGAACACTGAAGCTTTCTTT.

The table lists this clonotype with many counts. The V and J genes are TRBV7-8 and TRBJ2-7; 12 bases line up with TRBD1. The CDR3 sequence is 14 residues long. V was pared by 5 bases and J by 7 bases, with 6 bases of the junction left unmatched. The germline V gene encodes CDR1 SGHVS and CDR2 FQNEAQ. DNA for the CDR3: TGTGCCAGCAGCCCGGGACAGGGGGCGAGAGAGCAGTACTTC. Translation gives CASSPGQGAREQYF.

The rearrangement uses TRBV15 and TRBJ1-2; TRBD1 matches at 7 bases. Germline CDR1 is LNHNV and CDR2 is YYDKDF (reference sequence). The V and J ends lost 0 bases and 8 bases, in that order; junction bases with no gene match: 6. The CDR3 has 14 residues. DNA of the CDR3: TGTGCCACCAGCAGAGATAAAGGGGGCGCCGGCTACACCTTC. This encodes CATSRDKGGAGYTF.

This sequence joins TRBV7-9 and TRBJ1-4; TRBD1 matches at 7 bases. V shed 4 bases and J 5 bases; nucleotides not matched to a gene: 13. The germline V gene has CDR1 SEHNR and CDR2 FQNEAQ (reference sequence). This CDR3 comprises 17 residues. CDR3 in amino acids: CASSSPGFGQDNEKLFF. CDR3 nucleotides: TGTGCCAGCAGCTCCCCCGGTTTTGGACAGGACAATGAAAAACTGTTTTTT.

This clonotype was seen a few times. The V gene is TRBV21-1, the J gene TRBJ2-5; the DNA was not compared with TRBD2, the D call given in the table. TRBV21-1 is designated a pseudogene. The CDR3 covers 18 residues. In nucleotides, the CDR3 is TGTGCCAGCACCGGACCCGGGACTAGCGGGATCCGCCAAGAGACCCAGTACTTC. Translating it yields CASTGPGTSGIRQETQYF.

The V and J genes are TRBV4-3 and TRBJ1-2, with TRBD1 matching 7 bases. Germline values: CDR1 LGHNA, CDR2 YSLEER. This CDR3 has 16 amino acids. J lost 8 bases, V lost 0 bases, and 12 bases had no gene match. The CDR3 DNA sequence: TGCGCCAGCAGCCAAGATAAACAGGGGCATATGGGGGGCTACACCTTC. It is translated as CASSQDKQGHMGGYTF.

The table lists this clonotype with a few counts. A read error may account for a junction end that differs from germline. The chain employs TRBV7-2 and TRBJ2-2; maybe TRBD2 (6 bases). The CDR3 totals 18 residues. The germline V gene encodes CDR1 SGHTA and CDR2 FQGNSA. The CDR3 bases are TGTGTCAGCAGCCATCCTGGAATGATAGCGGCAAACACCGGGGAGCTGTTTTTT. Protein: CVSSHPGMIAANTGELFF. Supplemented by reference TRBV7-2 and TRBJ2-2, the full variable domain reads GAGVSQSPSNKVTEKGKDVELRCDPISGHTALYWYRQSLGQGLEFLIYFQGNSAPDKSGLPSDRFSAERTGGSVSTLTIQRTQQEDSAVYLCVSSHPGMIAANTGELFFGEGSRLTVL.

The CDR3 coding sequence is TGCAGTGCTAGGGTAGCGGGAGGTTATCTAGCCAAAAACATTCAGTACTTC. It specifies CSARVAGGYLAKNIQYF. The chain carries TRBV20-1 and TRBJ2-4; 10 nucleotides agree with TRBD2. CDR3 length: 17 amino acids. After removal of 3 bases from V and 0 bases from J, the junction contained 8 bases not matched to a gene. Germline CDR1 and CDR2: DFQATT and SNEGSKA (reference sequence).

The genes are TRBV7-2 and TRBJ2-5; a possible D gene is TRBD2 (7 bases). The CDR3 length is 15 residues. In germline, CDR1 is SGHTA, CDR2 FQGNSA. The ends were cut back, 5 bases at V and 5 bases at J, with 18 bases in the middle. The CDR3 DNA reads TGTGCCAGCAGCCCTAGGGGAGGGGGAAGGGAGACCCAGTACTTC. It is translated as CASSPRGGGRETQYF.

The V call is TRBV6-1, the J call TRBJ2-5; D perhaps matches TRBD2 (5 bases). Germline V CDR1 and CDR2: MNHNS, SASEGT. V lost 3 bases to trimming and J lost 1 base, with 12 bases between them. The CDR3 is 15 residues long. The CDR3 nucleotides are TGTGCCAGCAGTGAGATGGCGGGCTTCCAAGAGACCCAGTACTTC. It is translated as CASSEMAGFQETQYF.

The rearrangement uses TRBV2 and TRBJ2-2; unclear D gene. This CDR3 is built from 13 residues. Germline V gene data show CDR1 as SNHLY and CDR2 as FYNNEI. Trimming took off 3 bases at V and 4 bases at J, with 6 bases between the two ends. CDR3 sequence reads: CASSEEATGELFF. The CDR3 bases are TGTGCCAGCAGTGAGGAAGCCACCGGGGAGCTGTTTTTT.

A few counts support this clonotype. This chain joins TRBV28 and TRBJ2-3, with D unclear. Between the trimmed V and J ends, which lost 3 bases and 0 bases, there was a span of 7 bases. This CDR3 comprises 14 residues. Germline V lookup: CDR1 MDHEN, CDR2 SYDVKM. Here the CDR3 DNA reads TGTGCCAGCAGTTTCCTCGTCAGCACAGATACGCAGTATTTT. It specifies CASSFLVSTDTQYF.

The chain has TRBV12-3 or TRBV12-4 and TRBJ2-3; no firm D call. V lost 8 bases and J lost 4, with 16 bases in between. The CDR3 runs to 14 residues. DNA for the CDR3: TGTGCCAGCCACGATAGACTTCGCGCAGATACGCAGTATTTT. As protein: CASHDRLRADTQYF.

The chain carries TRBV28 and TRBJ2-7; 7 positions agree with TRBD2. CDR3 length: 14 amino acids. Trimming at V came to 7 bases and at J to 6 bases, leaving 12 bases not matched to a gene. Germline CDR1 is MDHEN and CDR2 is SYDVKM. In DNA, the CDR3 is TGTGCCAGCACCCTGCGGGAGTCGGTTAGCGAGCAGTACTTC. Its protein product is CASTLRESVSEQYF.

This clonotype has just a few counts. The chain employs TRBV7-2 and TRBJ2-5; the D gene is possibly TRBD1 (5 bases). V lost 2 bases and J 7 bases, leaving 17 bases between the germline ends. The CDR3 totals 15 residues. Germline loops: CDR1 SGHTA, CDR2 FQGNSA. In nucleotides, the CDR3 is TGTGCCAGCAGCTTATCAGGGCTCAATCTAGGGACCCAGTACTTC. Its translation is CASSLSGLNLGTQYF. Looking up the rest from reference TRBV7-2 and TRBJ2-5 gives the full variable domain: GAGVSQSPSNKVTEKGKDVELRCDPISGHTALYWYRQSLGQGLEFLIYFQGNSAPDKSGLPSDRFSAERTGGSVSTLTIQRTQQEDSAVYLCASSLSGLNLGTQYFGPGTRLLVL.

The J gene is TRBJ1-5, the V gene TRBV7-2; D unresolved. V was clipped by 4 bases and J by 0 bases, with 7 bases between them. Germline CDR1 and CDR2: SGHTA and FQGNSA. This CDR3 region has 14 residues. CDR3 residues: CASSSRSSNQPQHF. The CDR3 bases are TGTGCCAGCAGCTCAAGGTCTAGCAATCAGCCCCAGCATTTT.

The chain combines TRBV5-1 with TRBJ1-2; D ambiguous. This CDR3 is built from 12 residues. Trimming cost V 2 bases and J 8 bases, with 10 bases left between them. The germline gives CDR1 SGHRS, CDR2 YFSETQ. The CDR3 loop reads CASSLEGFGYTF. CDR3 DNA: TGCGCCAGCAGCTTAGAAGGGTTCGGCTACACCTTC.

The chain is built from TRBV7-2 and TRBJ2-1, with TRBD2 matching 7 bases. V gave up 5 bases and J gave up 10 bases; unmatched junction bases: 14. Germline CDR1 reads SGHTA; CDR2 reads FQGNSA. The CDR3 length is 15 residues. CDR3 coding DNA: TGTGCCAGCAGCCGAATCGATCGCGGGAGTGGGGAGCAGTTCTTC. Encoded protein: CASSRIDRGSGEQFF. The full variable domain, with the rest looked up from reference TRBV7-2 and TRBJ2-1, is GAGVSQSPSNKVTEKGKDVELRCDPISGHTALYWYRQSLGQGLEFLIYFQGNSAPDKSGLPSDRFSAERTGGSVSTLTIQRTQQEDSAVYLCASSRIDRGSGEQFFGPGTRLTVL.

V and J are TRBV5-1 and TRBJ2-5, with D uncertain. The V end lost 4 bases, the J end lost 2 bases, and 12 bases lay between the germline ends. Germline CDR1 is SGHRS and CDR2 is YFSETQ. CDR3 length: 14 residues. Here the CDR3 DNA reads TGCGCCAGCAGCCGCCGGACGGCTCAAGAGACCCAGTACTTC. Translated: CASSRRTAQETQYF.

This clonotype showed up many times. This chain's CDR3 is CASSGLFGTSTYEQYF. The CDR3 DNA sequence: TGTGCCAGCAGCGGCTTATTCGGGACATCCACCTACGAGCAGTACTTC. The chain has TRBV7-8 and TRBJ2-7; possible D gene TRBD1, 6 bases. CDR1 SGHVS and CDR2 FQNEAQ come from the germline V gene. The ends were cut back, 5 bases at V and 2 bases at J, with 19 bases in the middle. This CDR3 has 16 amino acids.

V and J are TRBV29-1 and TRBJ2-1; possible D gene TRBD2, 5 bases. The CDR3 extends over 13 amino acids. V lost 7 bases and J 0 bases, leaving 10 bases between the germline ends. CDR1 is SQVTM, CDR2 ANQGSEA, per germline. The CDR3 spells CSAEAYSYNEQFF. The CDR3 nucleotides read TGCAGCGCGGAGGCGTACTCCTACAATGAGCAGTTCTTC.

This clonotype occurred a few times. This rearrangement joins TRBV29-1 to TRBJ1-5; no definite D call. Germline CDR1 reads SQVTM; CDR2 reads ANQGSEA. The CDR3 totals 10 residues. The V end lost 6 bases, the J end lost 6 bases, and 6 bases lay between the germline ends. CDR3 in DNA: TGCAGCGTGGGCAGTCAGCCCCAGCATTTT. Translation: CSVGSQPQHF.

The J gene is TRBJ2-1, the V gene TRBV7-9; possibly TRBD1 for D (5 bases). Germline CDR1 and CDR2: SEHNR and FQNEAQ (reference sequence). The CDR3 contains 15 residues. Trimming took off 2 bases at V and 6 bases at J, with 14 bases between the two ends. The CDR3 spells CASSLPQVAANEQFF. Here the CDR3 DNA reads TGTGCCAGCAGCTTACCACAGGTGGCAGCCAATGAGCAGTTCTTC.

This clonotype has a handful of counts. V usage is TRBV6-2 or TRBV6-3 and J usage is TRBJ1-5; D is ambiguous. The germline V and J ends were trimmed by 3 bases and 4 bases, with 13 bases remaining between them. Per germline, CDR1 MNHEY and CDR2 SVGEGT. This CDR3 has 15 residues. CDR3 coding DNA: TGTGCCAGCAGTTATCTGGCAGAACCTAATCAGCCCCAGCATTTT. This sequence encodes CASSYLAEPNQPQHF.

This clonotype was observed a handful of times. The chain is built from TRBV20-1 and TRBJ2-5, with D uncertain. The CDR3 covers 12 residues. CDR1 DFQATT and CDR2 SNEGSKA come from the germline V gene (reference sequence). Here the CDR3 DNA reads TGCAGCGTCAGGACCGACCACTTGGTGCAGTACTTC. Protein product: CSVRTDHLVQYF.

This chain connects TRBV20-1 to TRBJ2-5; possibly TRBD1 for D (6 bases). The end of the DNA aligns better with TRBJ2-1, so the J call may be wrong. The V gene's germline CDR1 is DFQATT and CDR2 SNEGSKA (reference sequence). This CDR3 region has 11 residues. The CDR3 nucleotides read TGCAGTGCTGAAAAGCAAGGGGGGCAGTTCTTC. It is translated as CSAEKQGGQFF.